This T cell receptor beta chain is drawn from a study of cytotoxic CD8 clonotypes in ibrutinib-treated CLL. The study, taken as a whole, reports: Clonality climbed at ibrutinib response, then dropped toward baseline at progression.

Notes on this clone: Its target is unknown.

The CDR3 has 14 amino acids. J gave up 5 bases and V 6 bases, and 8 bases lay outside the gene matches. Germline-derived CDR1 and CDR2 are MDHEN and SYDVKM. Profiled with immunoSEQ multiplex PCR; TCRdb holds only in-frame clones, not every one. Of about 49,000 clones listed, roughly 50% are singletons. The rearrangement links TRBV28 to TRBJ1-2; 8 nucleotides line up with TRBD1. The sequencing here drew on PBMCs, taken after 12 months of ibrutinib treatment. This TCR derives from a human donor with chronic lymphocytic leukemia. CDR3 protein: CASRFPGQVYGYTF. In nucleotides, the CDR3 is TGTGCCAGCAGATTCCCGGGACAGGTGTATGGCTACACCTTC.